Below, 27 T cell receptor beta chains from the same sample are listed, as sequenced in a study of T-cell memory formation after mild COVID-19. TCRdb called the 5' RACE reads again in MiXCR, with one record for every CDR3 protein. The sample comprises over 350,000 distinct CDR3 sequences, 15% to 20% of which are singletons, and roughly 21% rests with the top ten. Sequences were obtained from PBMCs or a T cell subset sorted from them (not recorded which). The receptors were gathered from a man younger than 30 who had mild COVID-19 (a few samples of this study predate the infection). Cell type and time point are not known.

This clonotype was counted between two and nine times. The rearrangement joins TRBV5-1 to TRBJ2-3, with 8 bases that match TRBD2. The germline V gene encodes CDR1 SGHRS and CDR2 YFSETQ. J was trimmed by 0 bases and V by 0 bases; bases with no gene match: 6. This CDR3 has 17 amino acids. CDR3 in DNA: TGCGCCAGCAGCTTGGGCGGACTAGCCGAAAGCACAGATACGCAGTATTTT. Translated: CASSLGGLAESTDTQYF.

The chain couples TRBV4-1 to TRBJ1-1; D remains unclear. Trimming left V 4 bases short and J 0 bases short, with 9 bases between. The CDR3 runs to 14 residues. From germline, CDR1 is MGHRA and CDR2 YSYEKL. CDR3: CASSLKEVNTEAFF. Written as DNA, the CDR3 is TGCGCCAGCAGCCTAAAGGAAGTGAACACTGAAGCTTTCTTT.

The genes are TRBV18 and TRBJ1-6; no clear D. Germline-derived CDR1 and CDR2 are KGHSH and LQKENI. CDR3 length equals 15 residues. Trimming took 0 bases from V and 10 from J, leaving 13 bases between them. CDR3 residues: CASSPPGSAESPLHF. CDR3 bases: TGTGCCAGCTCACCACCGGGATCGGCGGAATCACCCCTCCACTTT. The full variable domain, its missing parts supplied by reference TRBV18 and TRBJ1-6, is NAGVMQNPRHLVRRRGQEARLRCSPMKGHSHVYWYRQLPEEGLKFMVYLQKENIIDESGMPKERFSAEFPKEGPSILRIQQVVRGDSAAYFCASSPPGSAESPLHFGNGTRLTVT.

V gene TRBV6-2 or TRBV6-3 combines with J gene TRBJ2-5; D may be TRBD1 (6 bases). Trimming removed 2 bases at V and 2 bases at J, with 12 bases between. The CDR3 spans 15 residues. Germline CDR1 is MNHEY and CDR2 is SVGEGT. CDR3 amino acids: CASSYLGGWQETQYF. The CDR3 bases are TGTGCCAGCAGTTACCTTGGGGGCTGGCAAGAGACCCAGTACTTC.

This clonotype was recorded at least ten times. The genes are TRBV3-1 and TRBJ2-2, with TRBD1 matching over 7 bases. CDR3 length: 16 residues. Germline V CDR1 and CDR2: LGHDT, YNNKEL (reference sequence). The V gene end was trimmed by 0 bases and the J gene end by 4 bases; junction bases not matched to a gene: 5. CDR3 protein: CASSQEAGGSTGELFF. For the CDR3, the DNA is TGTGCCAGCAGCCAAGAGGCAGGGGGAAGCACCGGGGAGCTGTTTTTT.

This clonotype has ten or more counts. The V call is TRBV5-1, the J call TRBJ2-3; no reliable D call. Trimming left V 1 base short and J 1 base short, with 7 bases between. Germline loops: CDR1 SGHRS, CDR2 YFSETQ. The CDR3 contains 14 residues. The DNA of the CDR3 is TGCGCCAGCAGCTTGTCCTTGGGCACAGATACGCAGTATTTT. Amino acid sequence: CASSLSLGTDTQYF.

This clonotype was observed a few times. The V gene is TRBV29-1, the J gene TRBJ2-5; 7 bases agree with TRBD1. The CDR3 covers 12 residues. CDR1 and CDR2 from the germline V gene are SQVTM and ANQGSEA. V shed 4 bases, J shed 8 bases, and the junction held 7 bases outside the gene matches. This CDR3 reads CSVATGKGTQYF. CDR3 in DNA: TGCAGCGTTGCGACAGGGAAGGGAACCCAGTACTTC. The entire variable domain, with the rest obtained from reference TRBV29-1 and TRBJ2-5, is as follows: SAVISQKPSRDICQRGTSLTIQCQVDSQVTMMFWYRQQPGQSLTLIATANQGSEATYESGFVIDKFPISRPNLTFSTLTVSNMSPEDSSIYLCSVATGKGTQYFGPGTRLLVL.

V gene TRBV2 combines with J gene TRBJ1-6; TRBD1 might be the D (5 bases). CDR1 SNHLY and CDR2 FYNNEI come from the germline V gene. This CDR3 has 12 amino acids. V was pared by 5 bases and J by 13 bases, with 12 bases between. The CDR3 DNA reads TGTGCCAGCAGTTTCGACAGTCCTCCCCTCCACTTT. Translation gives CASSFDSPPLHF.

The rearrangement links TRBV5-1 to TRBJ2-2, with no clear D. CDR1 and CDR2 from the germline V gene are SGHRS and YFSETQ. This CDR3 is 14 amino acids long. V was cut by 5 bases and J by 3 bases, with 11 bases left in between. CDR3 in DNA: TGCGCCAGCAGGGAGCGCGAGGACACCGGGGAGCTGTTTTTT. This encodes CASREREDTGELFF.

This clonotype was counted between two and nine times. DNA of the CDR3: TGCAGCGTTGAGGTCGCACCCCCAGCGGACACTGAAGCTTTCTTT. Translated: CSVEVAPPADTEAFF. The J gene is TRBJ1-1, the V gene TRBV29-1; unclear D gene. This CDR3 comprises 15 residues. The ends were cut back, 3 bases at V and 3 bases at J, with 17 bases in the middle. The germline V gene has CDR1 SQVTM and CDR2 ANQGSEA.

The rearrangement joins TRBV12-3 or TRBV12-4 to TRBJ2-7; D remains unclear. This CDR3 spans 13 amino acids. Trimming stripped 6 bases from V and 2 bases from J, with 11 bases between. The CDR3 sequence is CASSSHSTYEQYF. In nucleotides, the CDR3 is TGTGCCAGCAGCTCACACTCCACCTACGAGCAGTACTTC.

This clonotype has a handful of counts. The gene calls are TRBV15 and TRBJ1-5; D is unresolved. Trimming left V 0 bases short and J 3 bases short, with 9 bases between. Per the germline V gene, CDR1 is LNHNV and CDR2 is YYDKDF (reference sequence). The CDR3 is 15 residues long. CDR3 sequence: CATSRDLSPNQPQHF. DNA of the CDR3: TGTGCCACCAGCAGAGATTTAAGTCCCAATCAGCCCCAGCATTTT.

V and J are TRBV4-1 and TRBJ1-2; unclear D gene. CDR1 MGHRA and CDR2 YSYEKL come from the germline V gene. The V end lost 0 bases, the J end lost 3 bases, and 14 bases lay between the germline ends. The CDR3 totals 16 residues. In DNA, the CDR3 is TGCGCCAGCAGCCAAGATCCAGTGGCGACCGACTATGGCTACACCTTC. Amino acid sequence: CASSQDPVATDYGYTF.

This clonotype was observed a few times. The DNA for the CDR3 is TGTGCCAGCACCTTGGCTCTAGCGGGGGGAGATACGCAGTATTTT. Its translation: CASTLALAGGDTQYF. The chain uses TRBV7-9 and TRBJ2-3; 11 positions match TRBD2. V dropped 7 bases and J dropped 5; count of bases not matched to a gene: 8. The CDR3 runs 15 residues. The germline V gene has CDR1 SEHNR and CDR2 FQNEAQ (reference sequence).

The table lists this clonotype with a few counts. The chain uses TRBV19 and TRBJ1-5; 12 nucleotides line up with TRBD1. Losses at the gene ends were 5 bases for V and 6 bases for J; bases not matched to a gene: 5. This CDR3 has 15 amino acids. Germline lookup yields CDR1 LNHDA and CDR2 SQIVND (reference sequence). Here the CDR3 DNA reads TGTGCCAGTAGTGGGACAGGGGGCTACGGTCAGCCCCAGCATTTT. This codes for CASSGTGGYGQPQHF.

This clonotype was seen a handful of times. The J gene is TRBJ1-2, the V gene TRBV5-6; TRBD1 aligns across 9 bases. Looked up from germline, CDR1 is SGHDT and CDR2 is YYEEEE. The V and J ends lost 4 bases and 6 bases, in that order; junction bases with no gene match: 7. This CDR3 region has 14 residues. The CDR3 spells CASSQGQGKDGYTF. The CDR3 DNA sequence: TGTGCCAGCAGCCAGGGACAGGGAAAGGATGGCTACACCTTC.

The chain combines TRBV12-3 or TRBV12-4 with TRBJ2-5; D is possibly TRBD1 (6 bases). The CDR3 spans 14 residues. V lost 6 bases to trimming and J lost 5 bases, with 16 bases between them. CDR3 coding DNA: TGTGCCAGCAGCCGTCGACAGGATCTGGAGACCCAGTACTTC. This encodes CASSRRQDLETQYF.

This sequence joins TRBV9 and TRBJ2-7; TRBD2 might be the D (6 bases). Deletions cut 0 bases from V and 7 bases from J, with 11 bases between. Germline CDR1 is SGDLS and CDR2 is YYNGEE. The length of the CDR3 is 13 residues. CDR3 in DNA: TGTGCCAGCAGCGTAGATCCCGCGGGGGAGCAGTACGTC. Encoded protein: CASSVDPAGEQYV.

The chain links TRBV19 to TRBJ2-6; D gene unclear. The germline CDR1 and CDR2 sequences are LNHDA and SQIVND (reference sequence). V lost 7 bases and J lost 1, with 8 bases in between. The length of the CDR3 is 14 residues. The CDR3 region has the DNA TGTGCCAGTAAGGGTATGTCTGGGGCCAACGTCCTGACTTTC. Its protein is CASKGMSGANVLTF.

The rearrangement links TRBV15 to TRBJ2-7, with 7 bases matching TRBD1. Germline trimming cut 1 base from V and 5 bases from J; bases unmatched to any gene: 5. Germline-derived CDR1 and CDR2 are LNHNV and YYDKDF (reference sequence). The CDR3 extends over 14 amino acids. The DNA of the CDR3 is TGTGCCACCAGCAGAGGGGGGACAGCGGACGAGCAGTACTTC. Its translation is CATSRGGTADEQYF.

The CDR3 region is CASSPTRRVSYEQYF. The CDR3, as DNA: TGTGCCAGCAGCCCAACTAGGAGGGTCTCCTACGAGCAGTACTTC. This chain connects TRBV13 to TRBJ2-7; weak D call: TRBD2 (6 bases). Between the trimmed V and J ends, which lost 5 bases and 0 bases, there was a span of 14 bases. Germline V lookup: CDR1 PRHDT, CDR2 FYEKMQ (reference sequence). The length of the CDR3 is 15 residues. Full variable domain (remainder filled in from reference TRBV13 and TRBJ2-7): AAGVIQSPRHLIKEKRETATLKCYPIPRHDTVYWYQQGPGQDPQFLISFYEKMQSDKGSIPDRFSAQQFSDYHSELNMSSLELGDSALYFCASSPTRRVSYEQYFGPGTRLTVT.

The chain carries TRBV5-6 and TRBJ1-6; D ambiguous. CDR1 and CDR2 (germline): SGHDT, YYEEEE. CDR3 length: 14 amino acids. V was shortened by 7 bases and J by 6 bases, with 14 bases between the two germline ends. The CDR3, as DNA: TGTGCCAGCTTGAGAGGGCTTGGTAATTCACCCCTCCACTTT. Encoded protein: CASLRGLGNSPLHF.

The chain employs TRBV7-9 and TRBJ2-4; 9 bases match TRBD2. Germline V gene lookup returns CDR1 SEHNR and CDR2 FQNEAQ (reference sequence). The V gene end was trimmed by 7 bases and the J gene end by 0 bases; junction bases not matched to a gene: 7. The CDR3 is made up of 16 amino acids. CDR3 in DNA: TGTGCCAGCACTCTAGCGGGGACCCTAGCCAAAAACATTCAGTACTTC. Translated, it gives CASTLAGTLAKNIQYF.

The chain links TRBV24-1 to TRBJ2-3, with D tentatively TRBD1 or TRBD2 (6 bases each). The germline V gene has CDR1 KGHDR and CDR2 SFDVKD. The CDR3 is 15 residues long. The germline V and J ends were trimmed by 9 bases and 2 bases, with 17 bases remaining between them. The CDR3 here is CATSPGRGPTDTQYF. The CDR3 nucleotides read TGTGCCACCTCCCCCGGTCGGGGGCCCACAGATACGCAGTATTTT.

This clonotype has only a few counts. The chain carries TRBV5-1 and TRBJ2-3; tentative D call: TRBD2 (6 bases). The CDR3 contains 16 residues. The germline gives CDR1 SGHRS, CDR2 YFSETQ. Between the trimmed V and J ends, which lost 2 bases and 1 base, there was a span of 14 bases. In DNA, the CDR3 is TGCGCCAGCAGCTTTCGAGGGCTAGCGCGCACAGATACGCAGTATTTT. Amino acids: CASSFRGLARTDTQYF. Using reference TRBV5-1 and TRBJ2-3 for the parts outside the CDR3, the full variable domain is KAGVTQTPRYLIKTRGQQVTLSCSPISGHRSVSWYQQTPGQGLQFLFEYFSETQRNKGNFPGRFSGRQFSNSRSEMNVSTLELGDSALYLCASSFRGLARTDTQYFGPGTRLTVL.

This clonotype was picked up many times. V gene TRBV7-2 combines with J gene TRBJ1-5; 8 bases line up with TRBD1. CDR1 is SGHTA, CDR2 FQGNSA, per germline. CDR3 size: 13 residues. Trimming removed 4 bases from V and 5 bases from J; junction bases left unmatched: 1. The CDR3 DNA follows: TGTGCCAGCAGCTACAGGGGGGATCAGCCCCAGCATTTT. Its protein is CASSYRGDQPQHF.

In this sample, this clonotype turned up a few times. The V gene is TRBV15, the J gene TRBJ2-5; maybe TRBD2 (5 bases). The CDR3 has 15 amino acids. CDR1 LNHNV and CDR2 YYDKDF come from the germline V gene (reference sequence). Trimming took 3 bases from V and 2 from J, leaving 13 bases between them. The CDR3 region has the DNA TGTGCCACCAGCAGTTGGGGATCGGGGCAAGAGACCCAGTACTTC. This gives the protein CATSSWGSGQETQYF. The full variable domain, completed using reference TRBV15 and TRBJ2-5, is DAMVIQNPRYQVTQFGKPVTLSCSQTLNHNVMYWYQQKSSQAPKLLFHYYDKDFNNEADTPDNFQSRRPNTSFCFLDIRSPGLGDTAMYLCATSSWGSGQETQYFGPGTRLLVL.